These 24 T cell receptor beta chains were sequenced from one sample in a study of technical replicates of blood from several donors. Method: immunoSEQ multiplex PCR; TCRdb's copy keeps in-frame clones and lacks some. The sample contains tens of thousands of clones, approximately 94% of which appear only once. Source material: T cells isolated from PBMCs. The receptors were gathered from a human donor in good health.

This chain joins TRBV19 and TRBJ1-5; tentative D call: TRBD1 (6 bases). This CDR3 has 15 residues. The germline CDR1 and CDR2 sequences are LNHDA and SQIVND (reference sequence). V shed 4 bases and J shed 4 bases, with 14 bases lying between them. The CDR3 sequence is CASSKEGRGNQPQHF. CDR3 DNA: TGTGCCAGTAGTAAAGAGGGTAGGGGGAATCAGCCCCAGCATTTT.

The CDR3 DNA sequence: TGTGCCAGCAGCGATATTGACAGGGGTAACAATGAGCAGTTCTTC. Translated, it gives CASSDIDRGNNEQFF. The chain joins TRBV7-9 to TRBJ2-1, with 8 bases identical to TRBD1. CDR1 and CDR2 from the germline V gene are SEHNR and FQNEAQ (reference sequence). The CDR3 covers 15 residues. Losses at the gene ends were 5 bases for V and 5 bases for J; bases not matched to a gene: 8.

The chain links TRBV5-4 to TRBJ2-7; TRBD2 matches 7 bases. V was pared by 4 bases and J by 6 bases, with 19 bases of the junction left unmatched. The CDR3 loop spans 17 amino acids. Germline V lookup: CDR1 SGHNT, CDR2 YYREEE (reference sequence). CDR3 bases: TGTGCCAGCAGCACCTACCCACTAGCGACAATACCAAGCGAGCAGTACTTC. It is translated as CASSTYPLATIPSEQYF.

The chain is built from TRBV9 and TRBJ2-7, with D unresolved. From germline, CDR1 is SGDLS and CDR2 YYNGEE. This CDR3 region has 13 residues. With 4 bases removed from V and 0 bases from J, the gap between germline ends came to 8 bases. Here the CDR3 DNA reads TGTGCCAGCAGCTCTTCTCCCTCCTACGAGCAGTACTTC. As protein: CASSSSPSYEQYF.

The chain uses TRBV27 and TRBJ2-1; TRBD2 aligns across 10 bases. After removal of 7 bases from V and 3 bases from J, the junction contained 6 bases not matched to a gene. This CDR3 spans 15 amino acids. The V gene's germline CDR1 is MNHEY and CDR2 SMNVEV (reference sequence). CDR3 bases: TGTGCCAGCACCAAAGCGGGAGGGCTCTACAATGAGCAGTTCTTC. This gives the protein CASTKAGGLYNEQFF.

This rearrangement joins TRBV9 to TRBJ1-2; 12 nucleotides line up with TRBD1. This CDR3 is built from 18 residues. With V trimmed by 0 bases and J by 6 bases, 12 bases remained unmatched. The germline CDR1 and CDR2 sequences are SGDLS and YYNGEE. The CDR3 region has the DNA TGTGCCAGCAGCGTAGCTACGTGGGGGGACAGGGGGCTGGATGGCTACACCTTC. Translation gives CASSVATWGDRGLDGYTF.

This chain uses TRBV19 with TRBJ1-1; D is unresolved. Germline CDR1 reads LNHDA; CDR2 reads SQIVND (reference sequence). V was cut by 7 bases and J by 1 base, with 10 bases left in between. The CDR3 is made up of 13 amino acids. The CDR3 reads CASTRGGNTEAFF. The CDR3 region has the DNA TGTGCCAGTACTAGAGGCGGGAACACTGAAGCTTTCTTT.

J is TRBJ2-6 and V is TRBV2, with 9 bases matching TRBD1. The CDR3 consists of 16 residues. The trim removed 9 bases at V and 2 bases at J, leaving 8 bases unmatched. CDR1 is SNHLY and CDR2 is FYNNEI in the germline V gene. The CDR3 sequence is CASGQGINAGANVLTF. CDR3 sequence (DNA): TGTGCCAGTGGACAGGGGATTAATGCTGGGGCCAACGTCCTGACTTTC.

The rearrangement joins TRBV6-1 to TRBJ1-5, with D tentatively TRBD1 (6 bases). This CDR3 spans 16 amino acids. Trimming took off 2 bases at V and 1 base at J, with 12 bases between the two ends. The germline CDR1 and CDR2 sequences are MNHNS and SASEGT. The CDR3 DNA sequence: TGTGCCAGCAGTGAAATCGCAACAGGGAGCAATCAGCCCCAGCATTTT. This sequence encodes CASSEIATGSNQPQHF.

The chain is built from TRBV6-5 and TRBJ2-7, with D unresolved. Trimming stripped 2 bases from V and 0 bases from J, with 11 bases between. Germline CDR1 is MNHEY and CDR2 is SVGAGI. This CDR3 spans 15 amino acids. CDR3 in amino acids: CASSYSEESSYEQYF. The CDR3, as DNA: TGTGCCAGCAGTTACAGCGAAGAATCCTCCTACGAGCAGTACTTC.

V is TRBV2 and J is TRBJ1-2; a weak D match, TRBD1 (6 bases). The CDR3 is made up of 14 amino acids. Germline CDR1 reads SNHLY; CDR2 reads FYNNEI. The ends were cut back, 3 bases at V and 4 bases at J, with 12 bases in the middle. CDR3 coding DNA: TGTGCCAGCAGTGATGTCGGACAGCGCTATGGCTACACCTTC. Translation: CASSDVGQRYGYTF.

The chain recombines TRBV2 with TRBJ1-5; 7 bases map to TRBD1. Germline CDR1 SNHLY, CDR2 FYNNEI. The CDR3 extends over 17 amino acids. Unmatched junction bases numbered 10, after V lost 4 bases and J lost 1 base. CDR3 DNA sequence: TGTGCCAGCAGTGGAGGACAGGCGAAAAAAAGCAATCAGCCCCAGCATTTT. Translating it yields CASSGGQAKKSNQPQHF.

V gene TRBV6-4 combines with J gene TRBJ1-1; TRBD1 might be the D (6 bases). V was clipped by 8 bases and J by 1 base, with 23 bases between them. This CDR3 has 17 amino acids. Germline-derived CDR1 and CDR2 are MRHNA and SNTAGT. CDR3 region: CASFKYGTYFQNTEAFF. Here the CDR3 DNA reads TGTGCCAGCTTCAAATACGGGACATATTTCCAGAACACTGAAGCTTTCTTT.

V usage is TRBV5-1 and J usage is TRBJ1-2; 9 bases fit TRBD1. Germline CDR1 and CDR2: SGHRS and YFSETQ. This CDR3 contains 13 residues. J gave up 6 bases and V 0 bases, and 0 bases lay outside the gene matches. The CDR3 region has the DNA TGCGCCAGCAGCTTGGGGACAGGGGATGGCTACACCTTC. Protein product: CASSLGTGDGYTF.

V is TRBV4-1 and J is TRBJ2-1, with D perhaps TRBD2 (6 bases). Trimming took 1 base from V and 9 from J, leaving 16 bases between them. Germline CDR1 is MGHRA and CDR2 is YSYEKL. There are 15 residues in the CDR3. CDR3 loop: CASSQGQRRGSEQFF. CDR3 bases: TGCGCCAGCAGCCAAGGTCAACGGCGGGGAAGTGAGCAGTTCTTC.

This rearrangement joins TRBV29-1 to TRBJ2-3; possibly TRBD1 for D (6 bases). In germline, CDR1 is SQVTM, CDR2 ANQGSEA. There are 13 residues in the CDR3. V was pared by 7 bases and J by 4 bases, with 15 bases between. The CDR3 nucleotides are TGCAGCGGGTCAACAGGGTCCCCAGATACGCAGTATTTT. Translated: CSGSTGSPDTQYF.

The V call is TRBV6-4, the J call TRBJ1-2; D is unclear. The germline V and J ends were trimmed by 5 bases and 5 bases, with 12 bases remaining between them. This CDR3 contains 13 residues. Per the germline V gene, CDR1 is MRHNA and CDR2 is SNTAGT. This CDR3 reads CASSNEAGYGYTF. The CDR3 region has the DNA TGTGCCAGCAGTAATGAGGCGGGATATGGCTACACCTTC.

This clone was observed a single time. CDR3 in amino acids: CASSLVQGPYSNQPQHF. Written as DNA, the CDR3 is TGTGCCAGCAGCTTAGTGCAGGGGCCATATAGCAATCAGCCCCAGCATTTT. This chain links TRBV7-9 with TRBJ1-5; tentatively, D is TRBD1 (6 bases). The V and J ends lost 1 base and 0 bases respectively, with 13 bases between them. The length of the CDR3 is 17 residues. The germline CDR1 and CDR2 sequences are SEHNR and FQNEAQ (reference sequence). Supplemented by reference TRBV7-9 and TRBJ1-5, the full variable domain reads DTGVSQNPRHKITKRGQNVTFRCDPISEHNRLYWYRQTLGQGPEFLTYFQNEAQLEKSRLLSDRFSAERPKGSFSTLEIQRTEQGDSAMYLCASSLVQGPYSNQPQHFGDGTRLSIL.

This chain uses TRBV9 with TRBJ2-2; the D gene is possibly TRBD2 (5 bases). Germline values: CDR1 SGDLS, CDR2 YYNGEE. The V end was cut by 2 bases, the J end by 14 bases, with 13 bases between. This CDR3 spans 12 amino acids. The CDR3 nucleotides are TGTGCCAGCAGCGTTGACTCGGGGAACCTGTTTTTT. Its protein product is CASSVDSGNLFF. The entire variable domain, with the rest obtained from reference TRBV9 and TRBJ2-2, is as follows: DSGVTQTPKHLITATGQRVTLRCSPRSGDLSVYWYQQSLDQGLQFLIQYYNGEERAKGNILERFSAQQFPDLHSELNLSSLELGDSALYFCASSVDSGNLFFGEGSRLTVL.

The J gene is TRBJ2-7, the V gene TRBV27; TRBD1 matches at 7 bases. The CDR3 covers 15 residues. CDR1 MNHEY and CDR2 SMNVEV come from the germline V gene (reference sequence). With 2 bases clipped from V and 3 bases from J, the junction kept 7 bases outside the gene matches. As DNA, the CDR3 is TGTGCCAGCAGTTTAGGTCCGGGACAGAACTACGAGCAGTACTTC. Amino acid sequence: CASSLGPGQNYEQYF.

The V call is TRBV11-2, the J call TRBJ2-7, with D maybe TRBD2 (6 bases). V shed 3 bases and J shed 3 bases, with 12 bases lying between them. Germline loops: CDR1 SGHAT, CDR2 FQNNGV. The CDR3 consists of 14 residues. The CDR3 nucleotides read TGTGCCAGCAGCTTCTCTCCGGGACTCTACGAGCAGTACTTC. Its protein is CASSFSPGLYEQYF.

The gene calls are TRBV7-9 and TRBJ2-5; no clear D. CDR3 length equals 14 residues. Germline assignment: CDR1 SEHNR and CDR2 FQNEAQ (reference sequence). With 1 base removed from V and 4 bases from J, the gap between germline ends came to 10 bases. The CDR3 DNA follows: TGTGCCAGCAGCTTAGATCTGAACGGAGAGACCCAGTACTTC. This codes for CASSLDLNGETQYF.

This clone was seen just once. The chain recombines TRBV6-5 with TRBJ1-1; no clear D. The CDR3 sequence is 14 residues long. V was clipped by 8 bases and J by 6 bases, with 19 bases between them. Germline CDR1 MNHEY, CDR2 SVGAGI. The CDR3 DNA reads TGTGCCAGCCGACCTCCATTGGGAGGAGCTGAAGCTTTCTTT. Protein: CASRPPLGGAEAFF.

Concerning this clone: At one boundary the junction diverges from the germline segment, which might be a read error. The chain carries TRBV7-7 and TRBJ2-3; no firm D call. The V gene's germline CDR1 is SSHAT and CDR2 FNYEAQ (reference sequence). The CDR3 is made up of 15 amino acids. The DNA for the CDR3 is TGTGCTAGCAGCTTAGGGTTTACTAGCACAGATACGCAGTATTTT. It codes for CASSLGFTSTDTQYF.